This passage covers 6 T cell receptor beta chains from one sample sequenced in a study of blood T cell repertoires in COVID-19 (TCRdb year 2020). Libraries were made using the immunoSEQ multiplex PCR assay. Imported from immuneACCESS, the table was reduced by TCRdb to in-frame sequences with V and J called. These copies leave out some clones; in studies compared against another copy, an unresolved V gene accounts for under half, and the cause of the remainder is not known. For this sample there are under 140,000 clones; roughly four fifths appear just once. The ten largest make up 16% of the sample. The sample was peripheral blood. The origin of the receptors is a woman aged 55-70 years with acute or convalescent COVID-19.

The chain has TRBV2 and TRBJ1-5, with 7 positions matching TRBD1. Trimming removed 4 bases from V and 2 bases from J; junction bases left unmatched: 5. From germline, CDR1 is SNHLY and CDR2 FYNNEI. The CDR3 consists of 15 residues. The CDR3 spells CASSGMGQRNQPQHF. In nucleotides, the CDR3 is TGTGCCAGCAGTGGAATGGGACAGCGCAATCAGCCCCAGCATTTT.

There are a few counts of this clone. V gene TRBV5-1 combines with J gene TRBJ2-3; D is uncertain. Germline CDR1 SGHRS, CDR2 YFSETQ. Trimming cost V 0 bases and J 12 bases, with 14 bases left between them. This CDR3 spans 13 amino acids. The CDR3 region has the DNA TGCGCCAGCAGCTTGGGCGAAAAGAGTTCACAGTATTTT. Translation: CASSLGEKSSQYF. The whole variable domain, filled in from reference TRBV5-1 and TRBJ2-3, reads KAGVTQTPRYLIKTRGQQVTLSCSPISGHRSVSWYQQTPGQGLQFLFEYFSETQRNKGNFPGRFSGRQFSNSRSEMNVSTLELGDSALYLCASSLGEKSSQYFGPGTRLTVL.

The rearrangement joins TRBV3-1 (or the pseudogene TRBV3-2) to TRBJ2-1; 7 nucleotides match TRBD2. J gave up 6 bases and V 4 bases, and 3 bases lay outside the gene matches. The CDR3 runs 13 residues. Germline CDR1 is LGHDT and CDR2 is YNNKEL (reference sequence). CDR3 region: CASSPASGNEQFF. The DNA for the CDR3 is TGTGCCAGCAGCCCTGCTAGCGGCAATGAGCAGTTCTTC.

The chain links TRBV4-3 to TRBJ2-3; 10 nucleotides align to TRBD2. V shed 2 bases, J shed 6 bases, and the junction held 17 bases outside the gene matches. The CDR3 consists of 19 residues. Germline V gene sequence: CDR1 LGHNA, CDR2 YSLEER. The CDR3 DNA is TGCGCCAGCAGCCAACGCCCTAGCGGGGGAGGAGTTGCAGGCGATACGCAGTATTTT. The encoded protein is CASSQRPSGGGVAGDTQYF.

This clone occurred once. The chain combines TRBV18 with TRBJ2-1; 9 nucleotides line up with TRBD2. Germline V CDR1 and CDR2: KGHSH, LQKENI. This CDR3 has 14 amino acids. Trimming took 6 bases from V and 8 from J; bases not matched to a gene: 8. The CDR3 reads CASSNPSGADEQFF. In nucleotides, the CDR3 is TGTGCCAGCTCGAATCCTAGCGGGGCGGATGAGCAGTTCTTC.

The chain joins TRBV4-3 to TRBJ1-2; a possible D gene is TRBD1 (5 bases). The V and J ends lost 0 bases and 8 bases respectively, with 16 bases between them. The CDR3 extends over 15 amino acids. Germline CDR1 reads LGHNA; CDR2 reads YSLEER. The CDR3 region has the DNA TGCGCCAGCAGCCAAGATAGTCAGGCAGGGCAGGGCTACACCTTC. Translation: CASSQDSQAGQGYTF.